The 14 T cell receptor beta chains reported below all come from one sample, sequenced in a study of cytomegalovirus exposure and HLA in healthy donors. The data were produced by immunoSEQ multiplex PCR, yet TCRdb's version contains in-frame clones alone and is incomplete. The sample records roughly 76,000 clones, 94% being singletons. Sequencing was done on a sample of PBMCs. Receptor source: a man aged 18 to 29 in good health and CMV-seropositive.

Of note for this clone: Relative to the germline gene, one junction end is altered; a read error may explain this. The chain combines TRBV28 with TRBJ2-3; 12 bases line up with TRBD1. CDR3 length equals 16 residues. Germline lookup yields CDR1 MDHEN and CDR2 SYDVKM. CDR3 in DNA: TGTGCCAGCAGTTTACTTGATGGGACAGGGGGCACAAGGGGGAATTTT. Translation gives CASSLLDGTGGTRGNF. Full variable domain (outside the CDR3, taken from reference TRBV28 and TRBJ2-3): DVKVTQSSRYLVKRTGEKVFLECVQDMDHENMFWYRQDPGLGLRLIYFSYDVKMKEKGDIPEGYSVSREKKERFSLILESASTNQTSMYLCASSLLDGTGGTRGNFGPGTRLTVL.

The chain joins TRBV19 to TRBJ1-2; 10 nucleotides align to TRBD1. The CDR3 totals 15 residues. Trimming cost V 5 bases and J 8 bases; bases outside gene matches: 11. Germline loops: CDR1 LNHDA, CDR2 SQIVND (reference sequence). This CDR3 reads CASSSYETGGVGYTF. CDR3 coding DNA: TGTGCCAGTAGTTCTTACGAGACAGGGGGCGTGGGCTACACCTTC.

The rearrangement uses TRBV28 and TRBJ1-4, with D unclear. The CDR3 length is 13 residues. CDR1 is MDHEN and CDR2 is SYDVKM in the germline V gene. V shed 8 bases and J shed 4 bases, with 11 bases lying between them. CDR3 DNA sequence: TGTGCCAGCTCGGTGGGCCTTAATGAAAAACTGTTTTTT. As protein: CASSVGLNEKLFF.

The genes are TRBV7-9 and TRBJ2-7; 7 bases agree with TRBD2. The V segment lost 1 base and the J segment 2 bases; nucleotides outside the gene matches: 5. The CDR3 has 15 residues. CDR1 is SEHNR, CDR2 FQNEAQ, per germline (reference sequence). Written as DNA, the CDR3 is TGTGCCAGCAGCTTAGGCTGGGGAGGGGCCTACGAGCAGTACTTC. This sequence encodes CASSLGWGGAYEQYF.

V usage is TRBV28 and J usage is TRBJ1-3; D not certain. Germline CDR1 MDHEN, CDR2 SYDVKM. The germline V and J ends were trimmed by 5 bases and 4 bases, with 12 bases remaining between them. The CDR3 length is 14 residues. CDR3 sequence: CASSRVLVGNTIYF. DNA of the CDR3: TGTGCCAGCAGTCGCGTCTTGGTCGGAAACACCATATATTTT. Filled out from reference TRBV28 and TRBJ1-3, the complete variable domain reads DVKVTQSSRYLVKRTGEKVFLECVQDMDHENMFWYRQDPGLGLRLIYFSYDVKMKEKGDIPEGYSVSREKKERFSLILESASTNQTSMYLCASSRVLVGNTIYFGEGSWLTVV.

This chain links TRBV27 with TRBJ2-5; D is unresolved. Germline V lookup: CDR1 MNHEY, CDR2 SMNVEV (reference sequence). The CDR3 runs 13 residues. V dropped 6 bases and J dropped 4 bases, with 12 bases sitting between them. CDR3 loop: CASRFSGSETQYF. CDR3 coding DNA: TGTGCCAGCAGGTTTTCTGGCTCAGAGACCCAGTACTTC.

The CDR3 DNA reads TGTGCCAGCAGCCTGCGACAGGGGGGACTAACAGATACGCAGTATTTT. It encodes CASSLRQGGLTDTQYF. The chain carries TRBV7-3 and TRBJ2-3, with 9 positions matching TRBD1. Germline V lookup: CDR1 SGHTA, CDR2 FQGTGA. V dropped 5 bases and J dropped 3; count of bases not matched to a gene: 9. The CDR3 sequence is 16 residues long. Full variable domain (outside the CDR3, taken from reference TRBV7-3 and TRBJ2-3): GAGVSQTPSNKVTEKGKYVELRCDPISGHTALYWYRQSLGQGPEFLIYFQGTGAADDSGLPNDRFFAVRPEGSVSTLKIQRTERGDSAVYLCASSLRQGGLTDTQYFGPGTRLTVL.

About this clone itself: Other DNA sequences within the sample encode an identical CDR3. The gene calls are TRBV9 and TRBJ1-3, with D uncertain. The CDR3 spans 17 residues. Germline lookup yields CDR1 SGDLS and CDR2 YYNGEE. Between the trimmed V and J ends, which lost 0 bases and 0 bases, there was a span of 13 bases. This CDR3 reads CASSVGAGGNSGNTIYF. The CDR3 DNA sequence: TGTGCCAGCAGCGTAGGAGCTGGCGGCAACTCTGGAAACACCATATATTTT.

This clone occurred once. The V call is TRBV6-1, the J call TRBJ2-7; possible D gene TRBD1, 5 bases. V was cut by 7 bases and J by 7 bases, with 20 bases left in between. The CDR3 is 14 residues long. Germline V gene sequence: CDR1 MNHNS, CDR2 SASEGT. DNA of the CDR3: TGTGCCAGCACCCCCCAGGGCAGTTCTCTTGAGCAGTACTTC. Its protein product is CASTPQGSSLEQYF.

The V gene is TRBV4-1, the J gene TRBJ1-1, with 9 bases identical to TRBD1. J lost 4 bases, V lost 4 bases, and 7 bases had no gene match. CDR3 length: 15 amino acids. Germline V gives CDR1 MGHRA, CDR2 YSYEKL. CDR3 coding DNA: TGCGCCAGCAGCCGGATCACAGGGGGCGGCACTGAAGCTTTCTTT. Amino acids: CASSRITGGGTEAFF.

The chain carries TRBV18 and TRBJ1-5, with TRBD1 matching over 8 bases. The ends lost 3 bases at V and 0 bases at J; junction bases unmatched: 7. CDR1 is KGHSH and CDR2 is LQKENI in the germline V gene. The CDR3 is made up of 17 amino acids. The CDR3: CASSPDRGPYSNQPQHF. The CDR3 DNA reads TGTGCCAGCTCACCTGACAGGGGCCCTTATAGCAATCAGCCCCAGCATTTT.

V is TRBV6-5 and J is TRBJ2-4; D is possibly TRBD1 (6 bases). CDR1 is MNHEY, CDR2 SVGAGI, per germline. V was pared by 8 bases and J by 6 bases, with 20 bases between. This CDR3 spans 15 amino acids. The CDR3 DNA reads TGTGCCAGCTCCCCCTTCAGGGGTATCTTAAACATTCAGTACTTC. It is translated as CASSPFRGILNIQYF.

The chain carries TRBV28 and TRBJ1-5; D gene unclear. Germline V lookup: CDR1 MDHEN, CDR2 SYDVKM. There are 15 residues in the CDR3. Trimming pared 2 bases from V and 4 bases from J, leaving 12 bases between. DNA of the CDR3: TGTGCCAGCAGTTTAACAACAGCTGAGAATCAGCCCCAGCATTTT. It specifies CASSLTTAENQPQHF. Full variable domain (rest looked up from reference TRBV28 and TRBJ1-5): DVKVTQSSRYLVKRTGEKVFLECVQDMDHENMFWYRQDPGLGLRLIYFSYDVKMKEKGDIPEGYSVSREKKERFSLILESASTNQTSMYLCASSLTTAENQPQHFGDGTRLSIL.

CDR3 sequence reads: CASSPLAGGHNEQFF. The CDR3 DNA reads TGTGCCAGCAGTCCACTAGCGGGAGGACACAATGAGCAGTTCTTC. J is TRBJ2-1 and V is TRBV27; 12 bases fit TRBD2. CDR3 length: 15 residues. Germline values: CDR1 MNHEY, CDR2 SMNVEV (reference sequence). V dropped 5 bases and J dropped 5; count of bases not matched to a gene: 4.